This T cell receptor beta chain was sequenced for a study of T-cell memory formation after mild COVID-19. As for the study in general: TCR clusters largely stayed donor specific. Findings of the study overall: Pre-infection memory showed some responding clones, and this suggested that cross-reactive memory joined. Contracting clones from day 15 to 85 showed balanced CD4/CD8; later expanders favored CD4+.

Trimming removed 4 bases at V and 2 bases at J, with 8 bases between. The germline gives CDR1 SGHDT, CDR2 YYEEEE. The CDR3 loop spans 13 amino acids. For this clonotype: The target antigen is unknown.

TCRdb reprocessed the 5' RACE reads via MiXCR and lists one record per CDR3 protein. The sample holds some 88,000 distinct CDR3 sequences, nearly 25% seen once. Sequenced input: PBMCs or a T cell subset sorted from them (not recorded which). The V call is TRBV5-6, the J call TRBJ2-3, with D unresolved. The receptor was isolated from a man younger than 35 who had mild COVID-19 (a few samples of this study predate the infection). Cell type and time point are not known. CDR3 in amino acids: CASSTVLTDTQYF. As DNA, the CDR3 is TGTGCCAGCAGCACGGTCCTCACAGATACGCAGTATTTT. Complete variable domain (other parts from reference TRBV5-6 and TRBJ2-3): DAGVTQSPTHLIKTRGQQVTLRCSPKSGHDTVSWYQQALGQGPQFIFQYYEEEERQRGNFPDRFSGHQFPNYSSELNVNALLLGDSALYLCASSTVLTDTQYFGPGTRLTVL.